The rows below give T cell receptor beta chains drawn from one sample of a study of blood T cell repertoires in COVID-19. Method: immunoSEQ multiplex PCR; TCRdb's copy keeps in-frame clones and lacks some. The sample lists a few hundred thousand clones; approximately 80% were seen once. The source material was peripheral blood. These receptors were collected from a human donor in a cohort sampled during active COVID-19. The CDR3 runs from the conserved cysteine through the conserved F or W. The D gene is left open where the match is weak. Size values are once, few and many counts, or a class for expanded clones, and some rows have none.

D gene	V gene	J gene	clone size	CDR3 DNA	CDR3 protein
TRBD1	TRBV28	TRBJ2-6	.	TGTGCCGCCGCGACAGGGTCTACCTCTGGGGCCAACGTCCTGACTTTC	CAAATGSTSGANVLTF
.	TRBV20-1	TRBJ1-1	.	TGCAGTGCTTTAAAGAACACTGAAGCTTTCTTT	CSALKNTEAFF
TRBD1	TRBV24-1	TRBJ1-5	few	TGTGCCACCAGTCGGGCACAGGGGCAACAGCCCCAGCATTTT	CATSRAQGQQPQHF
TRBD1	TRBV5-4	TRBJ2-5	.	TGTGCCAGCAGCTCCGACAGGGGGCGAGAGACCCAGTACTTC	CASSSDRGRETQYF
.	TRBV5-1	TRBJ1-2	.	TGCGCCAGCAGCTTGGATGTCAGCGCCCGCTGGGGCTACACCTTC	CASSLDVSARWGYTF
.	TRBV19	TRBJ1-1	.	TGTGCCAGTAGTATAGGGACAGAAATGAACACTGAAGCTTTCTTT	CASSIGTEMNTEAFF
.	TRBV19	TRBJ2-3	.	TGTGCCAGTAGTAAACTGAGCACAGATACGCAGTATTTT	CASSKLSTDTQYF
.	TRBV29-1	TRBJ2-5	.	TGCAGCGTTGCAGGGGCTCGCTCGGAGACCCAGTACTTC	CSVAGARSETQYF
.	TRBV7-9	TRBJ2-1	.	TGTGCCAGCAGCCCCGAGATCGGGGTCCTTTCCTACAATGAGCAGTTCTTC	CASSPEIGVLSYNEQFF
TRBD1	TRBV28	TRBJ2-1	.	TGTGCCAGCAGTGGACAGGGGACCTGGAATGAGCAGTTCTTC	CASSGQGTWNEQFF
TRBD2	TRBV19	TRBJ2-1	few	TGTGCCAGTGCTAGCGGGAGCTACAATGAGCAGTTCTTC	CASASGSYNEQFF
.	TRBV5-1	TRBJ2-7	few	TGCGCCAGCAGGGGCACTGGTCCCTACGAGCAGTACTTC	CASRGTGPYEQYF
TRBD1	TRBV7-6	TRBJ1-1	few	TGTGCCAGCAGCCAGACAGGGACAACTGAAGCTTTCTTT	CASSQTGTTEAFF
.	TRBV4-3	TRBJ1-1	once	TGCGCCAGCAGCCAAGTCGAGGACACTGAAGCTTTCTTT	CASSQVEDTEAFF
TRBD2	TRBV5-1	TRBJ2-1	once	TGCGCCAGCAGCTTGGGAGCGGGAGGGCCGAATGAGCAGTTCTTC	CASSLGAGGPNEQFF
.	TRBV12-2	TRBJ2-5	.	TGTGCAAGTCGCTTAGCCATGACGGAGGTGGAGACCCAGTACTTC	CASRLAMTEVETQYF
TRBD1	TRBV24-1	TRBJ2-2	.	TGTGCCACCAGTGATTTGACCGGACAGGGAATAAACACCGGGGAGCTGTTTTTT	CATSDLTGQGINTGELFF
.	TRBV6-2/TRBV6-3	TRBJ2-7	few	TGTGCCAGCAGTACCACAGGGGGGGTTATCTTCTACGAGCAGTACTTC	CASSTTGGVIFYEQYF
TRBD1	TRBV15	TRBJ2-7	.	TGTGCAAGGACAGGCCGAGCCCAACCCCTCTACGAGCAGTACTTC	CARTGRAQPLYEQYF
.	TRBV19	TRBJ1-1	.	TGTGCCAGTAGCCCGGGGATTGAAGCTTTCTTT	CASSPGIEAFF
TRBD1	TRBV7-6	TRBJ2-5	.	TGTGCCAGCAGCTTAGCCCACGGGACAGGGGGAGAGACCCAGTACTTC	CASSLAHGTGGETQYF
.	TRBV20-1	TRBJ2-2	few	TGCAGTGCTAGTCGCCAGGGTACCGGGGAGCTGTTTTTT	CSASRQGTGELFF
TRBD1	TRBV7-9	TRBJ1-5	.	TGTGCCAGCAGCTTTACAGGGGCGGCAGGTCAGCCCCAGCATTTT	CASSFTGAAGQPQHF
.	TRBV27	TRBJ2-7	many	TGTGCCAGCAGTTTAGCCCGGGGGATTCCCTACGAGCAGTACTTC	CASSLARGIPYEQYF
TRBD2	TRBV11-2	TRBJ2-2	.	TGTGCCAGCAGCCGCCGGGGGGATATGAACACCGGGGAGCTGTTTTTT	CASSRRGDMNTGELFF
.	TRBV5-1	TRBJ1-5	.	TGCGCCAGCAGCTTGGCCCCTGGCAATCAGCCCCAGCATTTT	CASSLAPGNQPQHF
.	TRBV2	TRBJ2-2	.	TGTGCCAGCAGCGTCAACCCTCCACATCCCAGGGGAGAGACCGGGGAGCTGTTTTTT	CASSVNPPHPRGETGELFF
TRBD1	TRBV27	TRBJ1-5	.	TGTGCCAGCAGTTCTGGACAGGGGGCAGGGGGCAATCAGCCCCAGCATTTT	CASSSGQGAGGNQPQHF
.	TRBV6-6	TRBJ2-3	few	TGTGCCAGCAGTCCTCGTCCTCTCGCGTTCATTGCCACAGATACGCAGTATTTT	CASSPRPLAFIATDTQYF
.	TRBV3-1/TRBV3-2	TRBJ2-7	.	TGTGCCAGCAGCCAGACAGCCTCTTACGAGCAGTACTTC	CASSQTASYEQYF
.	TRBV5-5	TRBJ1-3	.	TGTGCCAGCAGCTTAGAGTCTTCTGGAAACACCATATATTTT	CASSLESSGNTIYF
.	TRBV12-3/TRBV12-4	TRBJ1-4	.	TGTGCCAGCAGTTTGATCGGTGAAAAACTGTTTTTT	CASSLIGEKLFF
.	TRBV15	TRBJ2-3	.	TGTGCCACCAGCAGGGAGAACCTAGCGACTAGCACAGATACGCAGTATTTT	CATSRENLATSTDTQYF
TRBD1	TRBV18	TRBJ1-1	.	TGTGCCAGCTCGCCGGGACAGTCTAACACTGAAGCTTTCTTT	CASSPGQSNTEAFF
TRBD2	TRBV19	TRBJ2-2	many	TGTGCCAGTAGTATACCCGGGAGGATCACCGGGGAGCTGTTTTTT	CASSIPGRITGELFF
TRBD1	TRBV7-2	TRBJ2-7	.	TGTGCCAGCAGCTTAGGACAGGGGCAGGTCTACGAGCAGTACTTC	CASSLGQGQVYEQYF
TRBD2	TRBV7-3	TRBJ2-7	.	TGTGCCAGCAGCTTAAGTCCTAGCGGAACCTACGAGCAGTACTTC	CASSLSPSGTYEQYF
.	TRBV25-1	TRBJ2-1	.	TGTGCCAGCAGTGATAGGGGGATTGAGCAGTTCTTC	CASSDRGIEQFF
TRBD1	TRBV6-5	TRBJ1-1	.	TGTGCCAGCAGTTACACCCAGGACAGGACTGAAGCTTTCTTT	CASSYTQDRTEAFF
TRBD1	TRBV5-1	TRBJ2-5	.	TGCGCCAGCAGCGCCCCAGGGGGCGTCTTTGAAGAGACCCAGTACTTC	CASSAPGGVFEETQYF
.	TRBV5-4	TRBJ2-7	.	TGTGCCAGCAGCTTGGACAGGGTATCGGACGAGCAGTACTTC	CASSLDRVSDEQYF
.	TRBV4-2	TRBJ2-3	.	TGTGCCAGCAGCCAAGAGCGTGTGGAGGGATGGGCCACAGATACGCAGTATTTT	CASSQERVEGWATDTQYF
TRBD1	TRBV7-9	TRBJ1-1	.	TGTGCCAGCAGCTTAGCGACAGGGGGCAAAGCTTTCTTT	CASSLATGGKAFF
.	TRBV9	TRBJ1-6	.	TGTGCCAGCAAGCCTGGCGCGGGGAATTCACCCCTCCACTTT	CASKPGAGNSPLHF
.	TRBV28	TRBJ1-5	.	TGTGCCAGCAGCTGGGCCGGCAGGGAGGGGCAGCCCCAGCATTTT	CASSWAGREGQPQHF
TRBD1	TRBV6-5	TRBJ1-4	once	TGTGCCAGCAACCCGGGGTGGACAGGGGAAAAACTGTTTTTT	CASNPGWTGEKLFF
.	TRBV19	TRBJ1-1	.	TGTGCCAGTAGTATTTTTGCCCCCCCCCGTCCCCCGGGGACTGAAGCTTTCTTT	CASSIFAPPRPPGTEAFF
TRBD1	TRBV5-1	TRBJ2-7	.	TGCGCCAGCAGCTTGGGGACAGGACCATACGAGCAGTACTTC	CASSLGTGPYEQYF
TRBD2	TRBV6-1	TRBJ2-1	.	TGTGCCAGCAGTGAAGGGGCTAGCGGGAGAGTGTTCCAGTTCTTC	CASSEGASGRVFQFF
.	TRBV15	TRBJ1-2	.	TGTGCCACCAGCAGAGATAGAAGAAATGGCTACACCTTC	CATSRDRRNGYTF
TRBD2	TRBV3-1/TRBV3-2	TRBJ2-7	.	TGTGCCAGCAGCCCGGGACTAGCGGGGGCCGAGCAGTACTTC	CASSPGLAGAEQYF
.	TRBV5-1	TRBJ1-3	few	TGCGCCAGCAGCTTGGGGCCGACACAGGCCTCTGGAAACACCATATATTTT	CASSLGPTQASGNTIYF
.	TRBV10-3	TRBJ2-2	.	TGTGCCATCAGGGACACCGTAACAGGAACGAACACCGGGGAGCTGTTTTTT	CAIRDTVTGTNTGELFF
.	TRBV30	TRBJ1-1	few	TGTGCCTGGAGTGTACTGGGAGGGGGAGGGAAGGCTTTCTTT	CAWSVLGGGGKAFF
TRBD1	TRBV19	TRBJ2-7	few	TGTGCCATGAACCCCGCCGGAATCGGACAGGAGAGCGCCTACGAGCAGTACTTC	CAMNPAGIGQESAYEQYF
TRBD2	TRBV5-1	TRBJ2-3	once	TGCGCCAGCAGCCCCGAGACTAGCGGAAACACAGATACGCAGTATTTT	CASSPETSGNTDTQYF
.	TRBV19	TRBJ1-3	.	TGTGCCAGTAATCCGGGGGGAACGGTCTCTGGAAACACCATATATTTT	CASNPGGTVSGNTIYF